This TCR beta chain was identified during a study of T cells in Graves' hyperthyroidism and ophthalmopathy. V dropped 8 bases and J dropped 1 base, with 11 bases sitting between them. This CDR3 region has 13 residues. From germline, CDR1 is SNHLY and CDR2 FYNNEI. This clonotype was counted many times. The TCR beta CDR3 regions underwent amplification using RNA transcripts as the source. HTBI primers were employed in a first-round RT-PCR of the TCR CDR3. TCRdb re-derived calls from the multiplex PCR reads in MiXCR, one entry per CDR3 protein. Counted here are about 540,000 distinct CDR3 sequences, more than 45% occurring once; the ten biggest clones make up 8.2%.

This rearrangement joins TRBV2 to TRBJ1-1; perhaps TRBD1 as D (5 bases). The sequencing sample was made of peripheral blood or thyroid tissue (not recorded which). The TCR sequence derives from a young woman with Graves' hyperthyroidism. CDR3 sequence: CASGDPKNTEAFF. CDR3 nucleotide sequence: TGTGCCAGCGGGGACCCCAAGAACACTGAAGCTTTCTTT.